These 21 T cell receptor beta chains originate from one sample sequenced in a study of T cells in Graves' hyperthyroidism and ophthalmopathy (dated by TCRdb to 2018 to 2020). Preparation of the library involved multiplex PCR. Instrument on record: Illumina HiSeq 2000. The TCR beta CDR3 regions were amplified from the RNA transcripts. A first-round RT-PCR of the TCR CDR3 used the HTBI primer set with the Qiagen OneStep RT-PCR kit. TCRdb reran the public reads through fastp at Q25 and MiXCR, keeping productive beta chains. A single entry per CDR3 protein holds the most common genes and DNA from its merged rows. This sample holds 530,000 or so distinct CDR3 sequences; roughly a quarter were observed only once. The ten largest clonotypes hold 11% of the sample. Sample: blood. The receptors come from a woman aged 25 to 39 with Graves' ophthalmopathy.

This clonotype was counted once. The chain joins TRBV6-2 or TRBV6-3 to TRBJ2-5; weak D call: TRBD2 (5 bases). In germline, CDR1 is MNHEY, CDR2 SVGEGT. The CDR3 spans 15 residues. Trimming left V 7 bases short and J 1 base short, with 16 bases between. This CDR3 reads CASNLPQEGQETQYF. The CDR3 nucleotides read TGTGCCAGCAATCTCCCACAAGAGGGCCAAGAGACCCAGTACTTC.

The chain employs TRBV15 and TRBJ2-5; 9 nucleotides line up with TRBD2. Trimming at V came to 0 bases and at J to 3 bases, leaving 5 bases not matched to a gene. The germline V gene has CDR1 LNHNV and CDR2 YYDKDF (reference sequence). This CDR3 has 16 amino acids. The CDR3 nucleotides are TGTGCCACCAGCAGAGACCTACTAGCGGGCAAAGAGACCCAGTACTTC. It translates to CATSRDLLAGKETQYF.

The J gene is TRBJ2-3, the V gene TRBV12-3 or TRBV12-4; either TRBD1 or TRBD2 may supply D (7 bases each). The CDR3 has 18 amino acids. V was shortened by 4 bases and J by 6 bases, with 26 bases between the two germline ends. CDR3 DNA: TGTGCCAGCAGTTCAGGTGGTCAGGGGGGGGTCGATCGGGATACGCAGTATTTT. Translation gives CASSSGGQGGVDRDTQYF.

This clonotype occurred a few times. Its ends do not fully match the called genes, so a read error is possible. CDR3 sequence: CSVGIVPGDF. CDR3 sequence (DNA): TGCAGCGTTGGGATCGTTCCAGGGGACTTC. The chain carries TRBV29-1 and TRBJ2-7; possibly TRBD1 for D (6 bases). The CDR3 runs to 10 residues. CDR1 and CDR2 from the germline V gene are SQVTM and ANQGSEA.

This clonotype appeared many times. V usage is TRBV29-1 and J usage is TRBJ1-2, with 7 positions matching TRBD1. J gave up 8 bases and V 0 bases, and 6 bases lay outside the gene matches. The CDR3 is 13 residues long. CDR1 is SQVTM and CDR2 is ANQGSEA in the germline V gene. The CDR3 is CSVEDEGAIGYTF. The DNA for the CDR3 is TGCAGCGTTGAAGACGAGGGGGCGATCGGCTACACCTTC. Supplemented by reference TRBV29-1 and TRBJ1-2, the full variable domain reads SAVISQKPSRDICQRGTSLTIQCQVDSQVTMMFWYRQQPGQSLTLIATANQGSEATYESGFVIDKFPISRPNLTFSTLTVSNMSPEDSSIYLCSVEDEGAIGYTFGSGTRLTVV.

This clonotype has a count of ten or more. The J gene is TRBJ2-7, the V gene TRBV10-2; D remains unclear. The ends were cut back, 3 bases at V and 6 bases at J, with 12 bases in the middle. Germline V CDR1 and CDR2: WSHSY, SAAADI. The CDR3 runs 13 residues. CDR3 coding DNA: TGCGCCAGCAGTGAACAGACTCCTGGCGAGCAGTACTTC. Residues: CASSEQTPGEQYF.

The chain combines TRBV10-3 with TRBJ1-5; tentatively, D is TRBD1 (5 bases). Between the trimmed V and J ends, which lost 3 bases and 7 bases, there was a span of 13 bases. The CDR3 spans 14 residues. Germline V gene sequence: CDR1 ENHRY, CDR2 SYGVKD. DNA for the CDR3: TGTGCCATCAGTGACAGGGAGATTGGGCAGCCCCAGCATTTT. It specifies CAISDREIGQPQHF.

In this sample, this clonotype turned up many times. J is TRBJ2-2 and V is TRBV5-1; possible D gene TRBD1, 6 bases. Germline loops: CDR1 SGHRS, CDR2 YFSETQ. The CDR3 totals 13 residues. Trimming cost V 4 bases and J 4 bases, with 8 bases left between them. The DNA for the CDR3 is TGCGCCAGCAGCCAGGGGAGCACCGGGGAGCTGTTTTTT. This translates into CASSQGSTGELFF. Supplemented by reference TRBV5-1 and TRBJ2-2, the full variable domain reads KAGVTQTPRYLIKTRGQQVTLSCSPISGHRSVSWYQQTPGQGLQFLFEYFSETQRNKGNFPGRFSGRQFSNSRSEMNVSTLELGDSALYLCASSQGSTGELFFGEGSRLTVL.

This clonotype occurred a few times. This rearrangement joins TRBV11-1 to TRBJ2-7; D may be TRBD1 or TRBD2 (5 bases each). The CDR3 is 14 amino acids. The V gene lost 5 bases and the J gene lost 5 bases, with 16 bases spanning the gap. Germline loops: CDR1 SGHAT, CDR2 FQDESV (reference sequence). CDR3 residues: CASSGGPPKNEQYF. The CDR3 DNA is TGTGCCAGCAGCGGGGGACCCCCAAAGAACGAGCAGTACTTC.

This clonotype was picked up many times. The CDR3 is CAISEPGIRGLNPEAFF. CDR3 DNA: TGTGCCATCAGTGAGCCAGGTATCAGGGGATTGAATCCTGAAGCTTTCTTT. The chain is built from TRBV10-3 and TRBJ1-1; a possible D gene is TRBD1 (6 bases). The germline gives CDR1 ENHRY, CDR2 SYGVKD. CDR3 length: 17 residues. Trimming cost V 2 bases and J 6 bases, with 22 bases left between them.

This clonotype was found many times. The J gene is TRBJ1-1, the V gene TRBV2, with D possibly matching TRBD1 (5 bases). The CDR3 totals 15 residues. The germline V gene encodes CDR1 SNHLY and CDR2 FYNNEI. V gave up 1 base and J gave up 3 bases, with 12 bases separating them. CDR3 in DNA: TGTGCCAGCAGTGAAGTGGGGGAATTCCACACTGAAGCTTTCTTT. This gives the protein CASSEVGEFHTEAFF.

This clonotype was observed many times. The chain recombines TRBV5-4 with TRBJ1-5; the D gene is possibly TRBD1 (6 bases). The V and J ends lost 0 bases and 2 bases respectively, with 21 bases between them. The CDR3 runs to 19 residues. The V gene's germline CDR1 is SGHNT and CDR2 YYREEE (reference sequence). CDR3 residues: CASSLDGLSGGLGNQPQHF. The CDR3 nucleotides read TGTGCCAGCAGCTTGGATGGTTTGAGTGGGGGGCTTGGCAATCAGCCCCAGCATTTT.

The chain employs TRBV5-5 and TRBJ1-2; D is undetermined. CDR1 SGHKS and CDR2 YYEKEE come from the germline V gene (reference sequence). The V gene lost 1 base and the J gene lost 8 bases, with 12 bases spanning the gap. The CDR3 length is 13 residues. The CDR3 bases are TGTGCCAGCAGCTTGATGCTCGTACGGGGCTACACCTTC. Translation: CASSLMLVRGYTF. The full variable domain, in which reference TRBV5-5 and TRBJ1-2 provide the parts outside the CDR3, is DAGVTQSPTHLIKTRGQQVTLRCSPISGHKSVSWYQQVLGQGPQFIFQYYEKEERGRGNFPDRFSARQFPNYSSELNVNALLLGDSALYLCASSLMLVRGYTFGSGTRLTVV.

This clonotype has a count of ten or more. The V gene is TRBV7-9, the J gene TRBJ1-1; D remains unclear. CDR3 length: 13 residues. V shed 4 bases and J shed 4 bases, with 10 bases lying between them. Germline V gives CDR1 SEHNR, CDR2 FQNEAQ (reference sequence). The CDR3 nucleotides read TGTGCCAGCAGCTCACTGACTGGCACTGAAGCTTTCTTT. This sequence encodes CASSSLTGTEAFF.

This clonotype was detected many times. The chain couples TRBV6-1 to TRBJ1-5; D may be TRBD1 (6 bases). V lost 1 base and J lost 1, with 17 bases in between. The CDR3 is 18 residues long. Germline values: CDR1 MNHNS, CDR2 SASEGT. CDR3 nucleotide sequence: TGTGCCAGCAGTGAAGACGGCAGGGGTTTCGGGAGCAATCAGCCCCAGCATTTT. This translates into CASSEDGRGFGSNQPQHF.

The chain links TRBV6-1 to TRBJ1-1; 8 nucleotides line up with TRBD1. CDR1 is MNHNS and CDR2 is SASEGT in the germline V gene. J lost 8 bases, V lost 2 bases, and 7 bases had no gene match. This CDR3 region has 14 residues. CDR3 loop: CASSETGGLSEAFF. The CDR3 DNA is TGTGCCAGCAGTGAAACAGGGGGACTATCCGAAGCTTTCTTT.

Points on this clonotype: Given a much more abundant clone one base away, this may be a read error. V usage is TRBV5-1 and J usage is TRBJ2-7; D tentatively fits TRBD1 or TRBD2 (6 bases each). Germline V gives CDR1 SGHRS, CDR2 YFSETQ. The CDR3 is 14 residues long. V was cut by 4 bases and J by 5 bases, with 16 bases left in between. The CDR3 reads CASSTQGTFDEQYF. CDR3 bases: TGCGCCAGCAGCACCCAGGGGACTTTCGACGAGCAGTACTTC.

The rearrangement joins TRBV12-3 or TRBV12-4 to TRBJ1-5, with 7 bases lining up with TRBD1. The CDR3 is 14 amino acids. After removal of 6 bases from V and 3 bases from J, the junction contained 5 bases not matched to a gene. The CDR3: CASRSGQANQPQHF. For the CDR3, the DNA is TGTGCCAGCAGGTCAGGACAGGCCAATCAGCCCCAGCATTTT.

A few counts support this clonotype. The chain joins TRBV28 to TRBJ2-7; D ambiguous. CDR3 length: 14 amino acids. Trimming shortened V by 10 bases and J by 0 bases, and 16 bases separated the two germline ends. Per germline, CDR1 MDHEN and CDR2 SYDVKM. CDR3 in DNA: TGTGCCACCTCCCAGTCCCCGTCCTCCTACGAGCAGTACTTC. It encodes CATSQSPSSYEQYF.

Ten or more counts support this clonotype. V gene TRBV6-2 or TRBV6-3 combines with J gene TRBJ2-7; maybe TRBD1 (6 bases). There are 16 residues in the CDR3. Germline values: CDR1 MNHEY, CDR2 SVGEGT. Trimming left V 6 bases short and J 3 bases short, with 21 bases between. The DNA for the CDR3 is TGTGCCAGCAGCTTTTACGGGACACGGACCTTCTACGAGCAGTACTTC. Residues: CASSFYGTRTFYEQYF.

At least ten counts were recorded for this clonotype. The V call is TRBV7-2, the J call TRBJ2-3, with unresolved D. The CDR3 covers 12 residues. Per germline, CDR1 SGHTA and CDR2 FQGNSA. V lost 5 bases and J 2 bases, leaving 5 bases between the germline ends. DNA of the CDR3: TGTGCCAGCAGCCCCATCACAGATACGCAGTATTTT. Protein sequence: CASSPITDTQYF.